These 28 T cell receptor beta chains originate from one sample sequenced in a study of T cell responses to AZD1222 COVID-19 vaccine. The repertoire was sequenced with immunoSEQ multiplex PCR; TCRdb's copy has only in-frame clones and lacks some. The table has approximately 120,000 clones, approximately 93% seen once. Sequences were derived from peripheral blood, sampled on day 0 of AZD1222 vaccination. The receptor set was obtained from an adult in good health.

The chain uses TRBV3-1 (or the pseudogene TRBV3-2) and TRBJ2-1; TRBD1 matches 7 bases. V shed 1 base, J shed 10 bases, and the junction held 4 bases outside the gene matches. This CDR3 comprises 13 residues. Germline CDR1 LGHDT, CDR2 YNNKEL (reference sequence). The CDR3: CASSQGQGGEQFF. The CDR3 coding sequence is TGTGCCAGCAGCCAAGGACAGGGCGGCGAGCAGTTCTTC.

The chain uses TRBV6-2 or TRBV6-3 and TRBJ1-5; 11 bases match TRBD1. Germline CDR1 reads MNHEY; CDR2 reads SVGEGT. The V and J ends lost 3 bases and 3 bases, in that order; junction bases with no gene match: 4. This CDR3 has 16 residues. CDR3 nucleotide sequence: TGTGCCAGCAGTTATATTGGACAGGGGGCCAATCAGCCCCAGCATTTT. It translates to CASSYIGQGANQPQHF.

The chain recombines TRBV2 with TRBJ1-5, with D uncertain. The CDR3 totals 14 residues. Between the trimmed V and J ends, which lost 0 bases and 11 bases, there was a span of 14 bases. Germline CDR1 SNHLY, CDR2 FYNNEI. The CDR3 protein is CASSEALLGLAQHF. The DNA of the CDR3 is TGTGCCAGCAGTGAAGCGCTTCTGGGGTTGGCCCAGCATTTT.

The V call is TRBV5-1, the J call TRBJ2-7; 7 nucleotides align to TRBD1. Germline loops: CDR1 SGHRS, CDR2 YFSETQ. After removal of 1 base from V and 3 bases from J, the junction contained 4 bases not matched to a gene. The CDR3 totals 14 residues. CDR3 nucleotide sequence: TGCGCCAGCAGCTTGCCGGGACAGATCTACGAGCAGTACTTC. Its protein is CASSLPGQIYEQYF.

The V gene is TRBV21-1, the J gene TRBJ2-1; no check of the table's D call, TRBD2, against the DNA was made. TRBV21-1 is listed as a pseudogene. This CDR3 region has 21 residues. This CDR3 is CASSKPPLGITPGLRRNEQFF. The CDR3 nucleotides read TGTGCCAGCAGCAAACCCCCCCTAGGGATTACACCGGGACTACGTCGTAATGAGCAGTTCTTC.

V is TRBV5-1 and J is TRBJ1-4; unclear D gene. CDR3 length: 17 residues. Germline V gene data show CDR1 as SGHRS and CDR2 as YFSETQ. Trimming shortened V by 1 base and J by 1 base, and 14 bases separated the two germline ends. The CDR3 loop is CASSLCEYLVTNEKLFF. The CDR3 DNA reads TGCGCCAGCAGCTTGTGTGAGTACCTGGTAACTAATGAAAAACTGTTTTTT.

This clone came up once. This chain uses TRBV28 with TRBJ2-2; no firm D call. Per germline, CDR1 MDHEN and CDR2 SYDVKM. The V end lost 0 bases, the J end lost 4 bases, and 15 bases lay between the germline ends. The CDR3 is 17 residues long. The CDR3 nucleotides are TGTGCCAGCAGTTTATGGCCAGCGACAAGAGGCACCGGGGAGCTGTTTTTT. This translates into CASSLWPATRGTGELFF.

The V gene is TRBV5-6, the J gene TRBJ2-7, with 11 bases fitting TRBD1. V lost 1 base and J lost 3; bases outside the gene matches: 3. The CDR3 has 15 amino acids. Germline assignment: CDR1 SGHDT and CDR2 YYEEEE. The DNA for the CDR3 is TGTGCCAGCAGCTTGCCCGGGACAGGGGGCTACGAGCAGTACTTC. Protein: CASSLPGTGGYEQYF. Full variable domain (remainder filled in from reference TRBV5-6 and TRBJ2-7): DAGVTQSPTHLIKTRGQQVTLRCSPKSGHDTVSWYQQALGQGPQFIFQYYEEEERQRGNFPDRFSGHQFPNYSSELNVNALLLGDSALYLCASSLPGTGGYEQYFGPGTRLTVT.

V usage is TRBV18 and J usage is TRBJ2-1; D gene ambiguous. Germline CDR1 reads KGHSH; CDR2 reads LQKENI. There are 14 residues in the CDR3. V was trimmed by 0 bases and J by 4 bases, leaving 7 bases between them. CDR3 protein: CASSPPNGYNEQFF. CDR3 in DNA: TGTGCCAGCTCACCACCGAACGGATACAATGAGCAGTTCTTC.

This chain links TRBV5-1 with TRBJ1-2; D not resolved. Trimming left V 1 base short and J 1 base short, with 14 bases between. Germline V gene data show CDR1 as SGHRS and CDR2 as YFSETQ. The CDR3 has 16 amino acids. The CDR3 nucleotides read TGCGCCAGCAGCTTGTACCGGACGGCTCTTAACTATGGCTACACCTTC. It specifies CASSLYRTALNYGYTF.

This clone was observed a single time. This chain uses TRBV3-1 (or the pseudogene TRBV3-2) with TRBJ1-4; 9 bases match TRBD1. The trim removed 2 bases at V and 2 bases at J, leaving 0 bases unmatched. This CDR3 contains 15 residues. Germline assignment: CDR1 LGHDT and CDR2 YNNKEL (reference sequence). The DNA of the CDR3 is TGTGCCAGCAGCCAAACAGGGGGCACTAATGAAAAACTGTTTTTT. This encodes CASSQTGGTNEKLFF.

The rearrangement joins TRBV28 to TRBJ2-2; D may correspond to TRBD1 or TRBD2 (5 bases each). V dropped 2 bases and J dropped 4 bases, with 8 bases sitting between them. The CDR3 consists of 14 residues. In germline, CDR1 is MDHEN, CDR2 SYDVKM. The CDR3 nucleotides are TGTGCCAGCAGTTTAACGGGGACCACCGGGGAGCTGTTTTTT. The encoded protein is CASSLTGTTGELFF.

The chain couples TRBV5-4 to TRBJ2-3; D remains ambiguous. Germline assignment: CDR1 SGHNT and CDR2 YYREEE (reference sequence). This CDR3 has 13 amino acids. Trimming took off 2 bases at V and 1 base at J, with 5 bases between the two ends. The CDR3 DNA is TGTGCCAGCAGCTTAGAAGGCACAGATACGCAGTATTTT. Translating gives CASSLEGTDTQYF.

The V gene is TRBV6-5, the J gene TRBJ1-5; 9 positions agree with TRBD1. This CDR3 has 13 amino acids. CDR1 is MNHEY and CDR2 is SVGAGI in the germline V gene. Germline trimming cut 5 bases from V and 5 bases from J; bases unmatched to any gene: 1. The CDR3 DNA sequence: TGTGCCAGCAGTAGACAGGGGGATCAGCCCCAGCATTTT. Translating gives CASSRQGDQPQHF.

The V call is TRBV19, the J call TRBJ2-1; TRBD1 or TRBD2 may be the D gene (5 bases each). From germline, CDR1 is LNHDA and CDR2 SQIVND (reference sequence). V was clipped by 3 bases and J by 10 bases, with 16 bases between them. The CDR3 consists of 14 residues. Here the CDR3 DNA reads TGTGCCAGTAGTATGGGCAGGGTAGGAGGAGAGCAGTTCTTC. Its translation is CASSMGRVGGEQFF.

CDR3 bases: TGCGCCAGCAGCGAATTCCAGAACCCTAACTATGGCTACACCTTC. It codes for CASSEFQNPNYGYTF. The V gene is TRBV4-1, the J gene TRBJ1-2, with no clear D. With 5 bases removed from V and 0 bases from J, the gap between germline ends came to 13 bases. Germline V gene lookup returns CDR1 MGHRA and CDR2 YSYEKL. CDR3 size: 15 residues.

V usage is TRBV5-1 and J usage is TRBJ1-1, with D possibly TRBD1 on 5 matching bases. The CDR3 length is 11 residues. Germline CDR1 and CDR2: SGHRS and YFSETQ. The ends were cut back, 5 bases at V and 10 bases at J, with 12 bases in the middle. As DNA, the CDR3 is TGCGCCAGCAGGAGGGACGGGGGAGCTTTCTTT. It yields the protein CASRRDGGAFF.

J is TRBJ2-7 and V is TRBV12-5; 9 bases line up with TRBD1. V lost 5 bases, J lost 0 bases, and 8 bases stayed unmatched. The CDR3 contains 16 residues. Per germline, CDR1 LGHNT and CDR2 FRNRAP. In DNA form, the CDR3 reads TGTGCTAGTGGTCTAATAGACAGGGGGGGCTCCTACGAGCAGTACTTC. It is translated as CASGLIDRGGSYEQYF.

The V gene is TRBV2, the J gene TRBJ2-4; possible D gene TRBD1, 6 bases. Germline CDR1 is SNHLY and CDR2 is FYNNEI. V was cut by 5 bases and J by 7 bases, with 9 bases left in between. CDR3 length: 12 amino acids. CDR3 in amino acids: CASSTGWNIQYF. The CDR3 DNA sequence: TGTGCCAGCAGTACAGGGTGGAACATTCAGTACTTC.

The chain links TRBV7-8 to TRBJ1-3; D perhaps matches TRBD1 (5 bases). V was shortened by 0 bases and J by 5 bases, with 11 bases between the two germline ends. CDR1 and CDR2 from the germline V gene are SGHVS and FQNEAQ. This CDR3 has 15 amino acids. The CDR3 DNA reads TGTGCCAGCAGCTTAGCCGGGACCCAGCGAAACACCATATATTTT. The encoded protein is CASSLAGTQRNTIYF. The full variable domain, in which reference TRBV7-8 and TRBJ1-3 provide the parts outside the CDR3, is GAGVSQSPRYKVAKRGQDVALRCDPISGHVSLFWYQQALGQGPEFLTYFQNEAQLDKSGLPSDRFFAERPEGSVSTLKIQRTQQEDSAVYLCASSLAGTQRNTIYFGEGSWLTVV.

The rearrangement uses TRBV6-5 and TRBJ2-7; TRBD1 agrees at 8 bases. Trimming at V came to 2 bases and at J to 6 bases, leaving 3 bases not matched to a gene. The CDR3 is 13 residues long. Germline V gene data show CDR1 as MNHEY and CDR2 as SVGAGI. The CDR3 spells CASSYGTGTEQYF. CDR3 nucleotides: TGTGCCAGCAGTTACGGGACAGGTACCGAGCAGTACTTC.

The chain joins TRBV5-4 to TRBJ2-5; TRBD2 aligns across 8 bases. Germline V gives CDR1 SGHNT, CDR2 YYREEE (reference sequence). The CDR3 is made up of 16 amino acids. J was trimmed by 0 bases and V by 0 bases; bases with no gene match: 4. The CDR3 sequence is CASSLGSGAYQETQYF. The CDR3 bases are TGTGCCAGCAGCTTGGGTAGCGGGGCTTACCAAGAGACCCAGTACTTC.

V is TRBV5-5 and J is TRBJ2-7; 9 positions agree with TRBD1. The CDR3 has 17 amino acids. CDR1 SGHKS and CDR2 YYEKEE come from the germline V gene (reference sequence). Trimming removed 4 bases from V and 6 bases from J; junction bases left unmatched: 17. The CDR3 region is CASSSGVVGTGLGEQYF. The CDR3 bases are TGTGCCAGCAGCAGCGGGGTGGTGGGGACAGGGCTCGGCGAGCAGTACTTC.

The gene calls are TRBV2 and TRBJ1-4; a possible D gene is TRBD1 (6 bases). Trimming removed 5 bases from V and 6 bases from J, with 16 bases in between. The CDR3 is made up of 15 amino acids. Germline CDR1 is SNHLY and CDR2 is FYNNEI. CDR3 coding DNA: TGTGCCAGCAGTCGAGGGCCAGGGGAGGATGAAAAACTGTTTTTT. Protein sequence: CASSRGPGEDEKLFF.

The chain couples TRBV28 to TRBJ1-6; the D gene is possibly TRBD1 (5 bases). V was cut by 3 bases and J by 0 bases, with 18 bases left in between. Looked up from germline, CDR1 is MDHEN and CDR2 is SYDVKM. The CDR3 loop spans 19 amino acids. The CDR3 reads CASSFMAGSTSSYNSPLHF. CDR3 DNA: TGTGCCAGCAGTTTTATGGCAGGGTCGACGAGCTCCTATAATTCACCCCTCCACTTT.

In this sample, this clone turned up once. This chain joins TRBV3-1 (or the pseudogene TRBV3-2) and TRBJ2-7, with D unresolved. V lost 1 base to trimming and J lost 5 bases, with 3 bases between them. Germline CDR1 LGHDT, CDR2 YNNKEL (reference sequence). This CDR3 has 11 amino acids. The CDR3 DNA sequence: TGTGCCAGCAGCCAAGTGAACGAGCAGTACTTC. This sequence encodes CASSQVNEQYF.

The CDR3 bases are TGTGCCAGCAGCTTAATAGGGACGACTAGCGGGGGACATACGCAGTATTTT. Encoded protein: CASSLIGTTSGGHTQYF. The chain recombines TRBV7-3 with TRBJ2-3, with 12 positions matching TRBD2. The CDR3 spans 17 residues. CDR1 and CDR2 from the germline V gene are SGHTA and FQGTGA. The trim removed 1 base at V and 7 bases at J, leaving 9 bases unmatched.

V gene TRBV3-1 (or the pseudogene TRBV3-2) combines with J gene TRBJ2-7; D assignment may be TRBD1 or TRBD2 (5 bases each). CDR1 and CDR2 (germline): LGHDT, YNNKEL (reference sequence). CDR3 length equals 14 residues. V lost 1 base and J 4 bases, leaving 11 bases between the germline ends. The DNA of the CDR3 is TGTGCCAGCAGCCAAGGGGCAGGGACGTACGAGCAGTACTTC. Protein sequence: CASSQGAGTYEQYF.